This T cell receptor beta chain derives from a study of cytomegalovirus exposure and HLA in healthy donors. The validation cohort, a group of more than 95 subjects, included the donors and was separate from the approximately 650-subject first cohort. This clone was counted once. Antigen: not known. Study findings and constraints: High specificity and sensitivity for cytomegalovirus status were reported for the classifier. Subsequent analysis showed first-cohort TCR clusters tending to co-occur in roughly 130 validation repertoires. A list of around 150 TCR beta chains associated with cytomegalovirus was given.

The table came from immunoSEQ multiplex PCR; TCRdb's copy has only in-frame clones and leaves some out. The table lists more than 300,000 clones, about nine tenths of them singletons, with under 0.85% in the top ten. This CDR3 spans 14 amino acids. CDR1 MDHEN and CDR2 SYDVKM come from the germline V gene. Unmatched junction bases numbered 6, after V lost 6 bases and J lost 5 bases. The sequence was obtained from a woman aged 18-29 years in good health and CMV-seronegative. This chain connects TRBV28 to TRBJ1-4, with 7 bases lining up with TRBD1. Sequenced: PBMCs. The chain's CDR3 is CASRSGQENEKLFF. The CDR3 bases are TGTGCCAGCAGATCCGGACAGGAAAATGAAAAACTGTTTTTT. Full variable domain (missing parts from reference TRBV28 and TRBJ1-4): DVKVTQSSRYLVKRTGEKVFLECVQDMDHENMFWYRQDPGLGLRLIYFSYDVKMKEKGDIPEGYSVSREKKERFSLILESASTNQTSMYLCASRSGQENEKLFFGSGTQLSVL.